Detailed here is one T cell receptor (beta chain). What it recognizes is unknown. The data were obtained in a study of blood T cells in healthy people across ages. Study results and caveats: Naive T cell percentage strongly correlated with TCR beta diversity. Across the age range, TCR beta diversity per million T cells fell in a roughly linear way.

A second PCR of roughly 7 to 11 cycles used a sample-barcoded 5' primer and a J-beta primer mix. Each CDR3 protein gets one entry after TCRdb re-called the 5' RACE reads with MiXCR. The sample yields about 1.4 million distinct CDR3 sequences, roughly 60% seen once. Staff drew 9 to 10 milliliters of peripheral blood from each donor. CDR1 and CDR2 from the germline V gene are SGHAT and FQNNGV. The CDR3 sequence is 16 residues long. Trimming took 3 bases from V and 0 from J, leaving 14 bases between them. The clonotype originates from a man younger than 35 in good health. The sequencing sample was made of blood. The chain carries TRBV11-2 and TRBJ1-1, with D tentatively TRBD1 (6 bases). The CDR3 sequence: CASSFTRQALNTEAFF. CDR3 coding DNA: TGTGCCAGCAGCTTTACGAGACAGGCATTGAACACTGAAGCTTTCTTT.